The rows below give T cell receptor beta chains drawn from one sample of a study of shared clonotypes between healthy human individuals. Repertoires were generated with immunoSEQ multiplex PCR, while TCRdb's copy carries only in-frame clones and drops some. The sample has about 730,000 clones; 72% are singletons. The sample consisted of memory CD4+ T cells sorted from blood. All receptors come from a woman younger than 45 in good health. The CDR3 runs from the conserved cysteine through the conserved F or W. Each record gives: V gene, J gene, D gene, CDR3 length, clone size, CDR3 DNA, CDR3 protein. A D gene is named only where the DNA matches it firmly. Size values are once, few and many counts, or a class for expanded clones, and some rows have none.

>TRBV5-6|TRBJ2-2|-|15|few
TGTGCCAGCAGCTTGGGGGCTCGGAGAGGCGGGGAGCTGTTTTTT
CASSLGARRGGELFF
>TRBV6-5|TRBJ2-5|-|14|-
TGTGCCAGCAGTTACACACGGACACAAGAGACCCAGTACTTC
CASSYTRTQETQYF
>TRBV11-1|TRBJ1-2|-|16|-
TGTGCCAGCAGCTTAGATCGGGGACCTACTAACTATGGCTACACCTTC
CASSLDRGPTNYGYTF
>TRBV4-2|TRBJ1-3|-|13|-
TGTGCCAGCAGCCAAGGGGACTACGGCACCATATATTTT
CASSQGDYGTIYF
>TRBV5-1|TRBJ1-1|TRBD1|15|-
TGCGCCAGCAGCTTGGCGTCAGGGGGGAACACTGAAGCTTTCTTT
CASSLASGGNTEAFF
>TRBV18|TRBJ2-5|-|15|-
TGTGCCAGCTCACCAATCCCCGACAGCCAAGAGACCCAGTACTTC
CASSPIPDSQETQYF
>TRBV7-9|TRBJ1-2|TRBD1|16|once
TGTGCCAGCATGCAACAACAGGGGATAATGAGCTATGGCTACACCTTC
CASMQQQGIMSYGYTF
>TRBV18|TRBJ1-4|-|16|-
TGTGCCAGCTCACCGGGACAATCAGCAGCTAATGAAAAACTGTTTTTT
CASSPGQSAANEKLFF
>TRBV2|TRBJ2-3|-|13|few
TGTGCCAGCAGTATCGACCAGGGAGATACGCAGTATTTT
CASSIDQGDTQYF
>TRBV18|TRBJ2-3|TRBD1|16|-
TGTGCCAGCTCACCCCTTGGACAGGGGCGATCGGATACGCAGTATTTT
CASSPLGQGRSDTQYF
>TRBV28|TRBJ2-5|TRBD1|15|-
TGTGCCAGCGGAACAGGGGGCGCTGGCCAAGAGACCCAGTACTTC
CASGTGGAGQETQYF
>TRBV7-6|TRBJ2-1|TRBD2|15|once
TGTGCCAGCAGCCCGGGACTAGCGGGAGTCAATGAGCAGTTCTTC
CASSPGLAGVNEQFF
>TRBV29-1|TRBJ2-7|-|12|-
TGCAGCGCTACAGGACACGCTCGGGAGCAGTACTTC
CSATGHAREQYF
>TRBV6-6|TRBJ1-1|-|13|-
TGTGCCAGCAGTACCGGACGGAACACTGAAGCTTTCTTT
CASSTGRNTEAFF
>TRBV28|TRBJ2-7|-|12|-
TGTGCCAGCAGTTTATCCCAGAACAAGCAGTACTTC
CASSLSQNKQYF